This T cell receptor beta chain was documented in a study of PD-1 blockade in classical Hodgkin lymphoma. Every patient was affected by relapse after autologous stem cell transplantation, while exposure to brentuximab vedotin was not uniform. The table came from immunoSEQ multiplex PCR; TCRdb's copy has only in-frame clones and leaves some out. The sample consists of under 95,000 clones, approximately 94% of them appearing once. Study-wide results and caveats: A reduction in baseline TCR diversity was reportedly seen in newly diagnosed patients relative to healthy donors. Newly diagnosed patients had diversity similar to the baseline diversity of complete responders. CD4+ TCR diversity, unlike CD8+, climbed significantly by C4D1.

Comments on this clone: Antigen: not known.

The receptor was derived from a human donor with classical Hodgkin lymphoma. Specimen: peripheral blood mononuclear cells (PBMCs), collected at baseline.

CDR3 sequence reads: CASSLGSSPGQEKLFF. The CDR3 nucleotides read TGTGCCAGCAGCTTAGGAAGTTCACCAGGGCAAGAAAAACTGTTTTTT. This chain uses TRBV7-3 with TRBJ1-4; D may be TRBD1 (5 bases). Germline-derived CDR1 and CDR2 are SGHTA and FQGTGA. Trimming cost V 2 bases and J 8 bases, with 18 bases left between them. This CDR3 has 16 residues.